This TCR beta chain derives from a study of molecular identifiers for immune sequencing clone quantification. Looking at the study overall: Sequencing covered four of five parts into which replicate RNA from about 20,000 or 100,000 naive CD8 cells was split. Study findings and constraints: Clones above 20 RNA copies contained over 97% of effector molecules but under 1% of naive ones.

Trimming removed 1 base from V and 2 bases from J, with 9 bases in between. This CDR3 comprises 15 residues. Germline V gene lookup returns CDR1 SGHAT and CDR2 FQNNGV. This clonotype was detected ten times or more. What it binds is not known. A CD8+CD4-CCR7+CD45RA+ phenotype served as the sorting definition for naive CD8 T cells. Previously reported methods and listed TCR primers produced the bulk TCR libraries. TCRdb redid the calling of the PCR reads with MiXCR, one entry per CDR3 protein. The repertoire includes 65,000 to 70,000 distinct CDR3 sequences, over 15% of them detected once, and approximately 1.5% sits in the top ten.

Sequenced material: naive CD8+ T cells from blood, with Jurkat cell RNA spiked in. The subset denotes: FACS-sorted CD8+CD4-CCR7+CD45RA+ naive T cells. This TCR came from a human donor in good health. Some libraries in this study had Jurkat cell RNA spiked in. The rearrangement joins TRBV11-2 to TRBJ2-1; D remains ambiguous. The CDR3 region is CASSLVEGAYNEQFF. CDR3 coding DNA: TGTGCCAGCAGCTTAGTAGAAGGCGCCTACAATGAGCAGTTCTTC.